A selection of T cell receptor beta chains follows, all from one sample in a study of cytomegalovirus exposure and HLA in healthy donors. The protocol was immunoSEQ multiplex PCR, while the TCRdb copy is restricted to in-frame clones and leaves out a portion. This table has tens of thousands of clones, roughly 73% appearing once. What was sequenced was PBMCs. The receptors shown here come from a woman in her thirties or forties in good health and CMV-seropositive. CDR3s leave out the opening cysteine and the closing phenylalanine or tryptophan. The D gene is left open where the match is weak. Expanded clones are given a class, and other clones once, few, many or no size at all.

>TRBV5-1|NA|NA
ASSRSGTGELF
>TRBV20-1|NA|NA
SAVTRSGYT
>TRBV6-6|NA|NA
ASSYGLGANYGYT
>TRBV9|NA|NA
ASTSITGDAF
>TRBV9|NA|NA
ASSVGETGYT
>TRBV7-3|NA|NA
ASSITGDTDTQY
>TRBV6-5|NA|TRBD1
ASSFDRGRDGYT
>TRBV29-1|few|NA
SVGGSETIQQQY
>TRBV5-5|few|TRBD1
ASSLRQGASPLH
>TRBV5-6|NA|NA
ASSLALRNTGELF
>TRBV2|few|TRBD2
ASSEGSSGVETQY
>TRBV5-1|NA|TRBD1
ASSLAQQGVRGYT
>TRBV10-3|NA|NA
AISVGGDYNSPLH
>TRBV30|NA|NA
AWTRGTNERLF
>TRBV4-1|NA|NA
ASSQDGTGNQPQH
>TRBV6-5|NA|TRBD2
ASSFLAEETQY
>TRBV5-1|NA|NA
ASSLREPNSPLH
>TRBV27|NA|NA
ASSSGLTPYEQY
>TRBV16|NA|TRBD1
ASSQGTGDYIKGTDTQY
>TRBV6-5|NA|NA
ATCPGAGALVPH
>TRBV6-1|NA|TRBD1
ASPSGQGYYGYT
>TRBV6-6|NA|NA
AGAPRAGANVLT
>TRBV7-2|NA|TRBD1
ASSTGTASGNTIY
>TRBV4-3|NA|NA
ASSQELNRNMNTEAF
>TRBV7-9|NA|NA
ASSLTAYEQY
>TRBV5-4|NA|TRBD1
ASSLARDRGRDTQY
>TRBV29-1|NA|NA
SVSPRAAPNGYT
>TRBV7-6|NA|TRBD1
ASSPRDRTSYEQY
>TRBV4-1|NA|TRBD1
ASSQGGGGYNEQF
>TRBV5-1|NA|NA
ASSLVKGGEKLF
>TRBV4-3|NA|TRBD2
ASSQRVAGAYEQY
>TRBV4-1|NA|TRBD1
ASSPSRDRPNSPLH
>TRBV2|NA|TRBD1
ARAATGVPYGYT
>TRBV19|NA|NA
ASSFQWQGGTYEQY
>TRBV19|NA|TRBD1
ASSIRTGTEQF
>TRBV6-5|NA|TRBD2
ASSYLGGSRTDTQY
>TRBV27|once|NA
ASSSPRRNTEAF
>TRBV27|NA|TRBD1
ASSYAGTGGETQY
>TRBV6-5|NA|TRBD1
ASSWQGDTEAF
>TRBV6-5|NA|TRBD1
ASRLPGTADLQF
>TRBV23-1|NA|NA
ASSQCRGIYEQY
>TRBV4-1|NA|TRBD2
ASSQPGLGWEQY
>TRBV25-1|NA|TRBD1
ASSESGRGANQPQH
>TRBV7-9|NA|NA
ASSLVSAGAKAF
>TRBV7-2|NA|NA
ASSLIQAFSYEQY
>TRBV19|few|NA
ASSIQGNEANYGYT
>TRBV30|NA|TRBD2
AWSESGARNEQF
>TRBV7-9|NA|TRBD2
ASSSGLAGGNEQF
>TRBV19|NA|TRBD1
ATRRTGNQETQY
>TRBV20-1|NA|NA
RRGGDYGYT
>TRBV18|few|NA
ASSNTGSEAF
>TRBV6-1|NA|TRBD2
VSRGLVGAGDEQY
>TRBV7-2|NA|NA
ASSLFQGSSGANVLT
>TRBV7-2|few|NA
ASSFWGVEQF
>TRBV6-6|NA|NA
ASSYRQDLNTEAF